This entry lists 13 T cell receptor beta chains sequenced from one sample in a study of shared clonotypes between healthy human individuals (dated by TCRdb to 2018 to 2020). Library generation was performed with the immunoSEQ multiplex PCR assay. In TCRdb, the immuneACCESS table is reduced to in-frame sequences with V and J assigned. These tables do not hold every clone; where another copy was compared, an unresolved V gene accounts for under half, and the others remain unexplained. The sample table contains 1 million to 1.2 million clones; only one count was recorded for 77% of them. The top ten hold roughly 0.83% of the sample. Sample: memory CD4+ T cells from PBMCs. This specimen's cell subset or site label, interpreted: CD45RA-negative fraction. Receptor source: a man younger than 35 in good health. Some clones in this sample may be carry-over from other donors' samples.

This clone has a count of ten or more. This sequence joins TRBV27 and TRBJ1-5; the D gene is possibly TRBD1 (6 bases). Deletions cut 10 bases from V and 2 bases from J, with 18 bases between. Germline CDR1 is MNHEY and CDR2 is SMNVEV (reference sequence). The CDR3 is 15 amino acids. The CDR3 DNA sequence: TGTGCCACCGGCGGTACAGGGAGAGGCAATCAGCCCCAGCATTTT. It encodes CATGGTGRGNQPQHF.

The chain has TRBV6-6 and TRBJ1-2; no clear D gene. CDR1 MNHNY and CDR2 SVGAGI come from the germline V gene (reference sequence). V was clipped by 8 bases and J by 5 bases, with 21 bases between them. The CDR3 sequence is 15 residues long. The CDR3 bases are TGTGCCAGCTCTCTACGAGCCAACTACCCTTATGGCTACACCTTC. Protein product: CASSLRANYPYGYTF.

V and J are TRBV11-2 and TRBJ2-7, with 10 bases fitting TRBD2. This CDR3 has 14 amino acids. Unmatched junction bases numbered 4, after V lost 5 bases and J lost 3 bases. CDR1 is SGHAT and CDR2 is FQNNGV in the germline V gene. The CDR3 here is CASSVGLARYEQYF. In nucleotides, the CDR3 is TGTGCCAGCAGCGTGGGACTAGCGCGCTACGAGCAGTACTTC.

The chain recombines TRBV27 with TRBJ1-2; D unresolved. The CDR3 covers 12 residues. Germline values: CDR1 MNHEY, CDR2 SMNVEV (reference sequence). Trimming removed 7 bases at V and 5 bases at J, with 11 bases between. As DNA, the CDR3 is TGTGCCAGCACCCGTCGGCAGTATGGCTACACCTTC. Its protein product is CASTRRQYGYTF.

In its sample, this clone was seen many times. The rearrangement links TRBV16 to TRBJ1-5, with a tentative D call TRBD1 (5 bases). Trimming removed 1 base at V and 5 bases at J, with 12 bases between. From germline, CDR1 is KGHSY and CDR2 FQNENV. This CDR3 is 15 amino acids long. CDR3 nucleotides: TGTGCCAGCAGCCAATTCCGCAGGGACTATCAGCCCCAGCATTTT. This gives the protein CASSQFRRDYQPQHF.

V and J are TRBV7-2 and TRBJ2-2; D uncertain. Germline V gene data show CDR1 as SGHTA and CDR2 as FQGNSA. CDR3 length equals 16 residues. Trimming stripped 2 bases from V and 4 bases from J, with 14 bases between. This chain's CDR3 is CASSLNSAGVTGELFF. In DNA, the CDR3 is TGTGCCAGCAGCTTAAACTCGGCAGGCGTCACCGGGGAGCTGTTTTTT.

The chain carries TRBV7-2 and TRBJ1-1; weak D call: TRBD1 (5 bases). Trimming shortened V by 1 base and J by 2 bases, and 11 bases separated the two germline ends. The CDR3 is 15 residues long. The germline V gene encodes CDR1 SGHTA and CDR2 FQGNSA. For the CDR3, the DNA is TGTGCCAGCAGCTTAGAGTCTGGGACCAACACTGAAGCTTTCTTT. This gives the protein CASSLESGTNTEAFF.

V usage is TRBV10-3 and J usage is TRBJ1-1; D unclear. The CDR3 extends over 14 amino acids. CDR1 and CDR2 from the germline V gene are ENHRY and SYGVKD. Trimming removed 0 bases at V and 4 bases at J, with 9 bases between. CDR3: CAISESNLGTEAFF. The CDR3 nucleotides are TGTGCCATCAGTGAGTCCAACCTGGGCACTGAAGCTTTCTTT.

This clone occurred a few times. The chain couples TRBV5-6 to TRBJ2-3, with 14 bases aligning to TRBD2. Germline V gene lookup returns CDR1 SGHDT and CDR2 YYEEEE. The CDR3 covers 16 residues. The J segment lost 9 bases and the V segment lost 0 bases, leaving 6 bases of the junction unmatched. CDR3 DNA sequence: TGTGCCAGCAGCTTGGCCGGACTAGCGGGGGGAGTGACGCAGTATTTT. It encodes CASSLAGLAGGVTQYF.

The J gene is TRBJ2-3, the V gene TRBV5-4, with a possible D match to TRBD1 (6 bases). Germline V CDR1 and CDR2: SGHNT, YYREEE (reference sequence). V was cut by 0 bases and J by 0 bases, with 11 bases left in between. The CDR3 runs to 16 residues. The CDR3 nucleotides are TGTGCCAGCAGCTTGGGCCCAGGGGTTAGCACAGATACGCAGTATTTT. It is translated as CASSLGPGVSTDTQYF.

The chain couples TRBV29-1 to TRBJ2-7; 7 bases align to TRBD2. The CDR3 totals 15 residues. V trimming: 6 bases; J trimming: 1 base; junction bases outside the gene matches: 12. In germline, CDR1 is SQVTM, CDR2 ANQGSEA. CDR3 region: CSVSRAMGGSYEQYF. CDR3 coding DNA: TGCAGCGTATCCAGGGCCATGGGGGGGTCCTACGAGCAGTACTTC.

The genes are TRBV4-3 and TRBJ1-4; perhaps TRBD1 as D (5 bases). The CDR3 consists of 15 residues. V dropped 4 bases and J dropped 8 bases, with 17 bases sitting between them. Germline-derived CDR1 and CDR2 are LGHNA and YSLEER. In DNA, the CDR3 is TGCGCCAGCAGCCCCAGGGCGGGGGAGGGGGAAAAACTGTTTTTT. This codes for CASSPRAGEGEKLFF.

The V and J genes are TRBV28 and TRBJ1-3, with D maybe TRBD1 (5 bases). This CDR3 is 14 amino acids long. V was shortened by 6 bases and J by 7 bases, with 16 bases between the two germline ends. The germline gives CDR1 MDHEN, CDR2 SYDVKM. The CDR3 loop reads CASRPRRALNTIYF. CDR3 in DNA: TGTGCCAGCAGACCCCGCAGGGCACTGAACACCATATATTTT.